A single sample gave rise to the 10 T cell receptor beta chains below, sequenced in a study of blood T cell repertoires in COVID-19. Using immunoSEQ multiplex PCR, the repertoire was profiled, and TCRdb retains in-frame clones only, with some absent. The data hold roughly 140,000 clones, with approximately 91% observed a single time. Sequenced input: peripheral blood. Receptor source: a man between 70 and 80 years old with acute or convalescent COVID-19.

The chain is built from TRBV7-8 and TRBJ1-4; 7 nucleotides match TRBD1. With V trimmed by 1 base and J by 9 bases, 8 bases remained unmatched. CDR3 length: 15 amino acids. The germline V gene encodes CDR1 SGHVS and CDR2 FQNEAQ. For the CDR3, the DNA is TGTGCCAGCAGCTTAGACCCGGGACAGAGCAAAAAACTGTTTTTT. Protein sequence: CASSLDPGQSKKLFF.

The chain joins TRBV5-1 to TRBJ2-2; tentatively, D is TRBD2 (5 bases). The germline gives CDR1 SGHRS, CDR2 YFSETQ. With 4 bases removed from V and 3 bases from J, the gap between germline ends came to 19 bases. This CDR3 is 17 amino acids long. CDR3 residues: CASSPGLNSGYTGELFF. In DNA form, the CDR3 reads TGCGCCAGCAGCCCCGGACTGAACAGCGGATACACCGGGGAGCTGTTTTTT. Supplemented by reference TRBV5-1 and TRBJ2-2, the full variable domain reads KAGVTQTPRYLIKTRGQQVTLSCSPISGHRSVSWYQQTPGQGLQFLFEYFSETQRNKGNFPGRFSGRQFSNSRSEMNVSTLELGDSALYLCASSPGLNSGYTGELFFGEGSRLTVL.

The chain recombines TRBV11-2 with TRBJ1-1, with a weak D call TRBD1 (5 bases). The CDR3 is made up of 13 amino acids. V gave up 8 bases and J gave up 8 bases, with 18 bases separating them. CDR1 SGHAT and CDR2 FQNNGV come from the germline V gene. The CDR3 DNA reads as TGTGCCAGCTCTGGGGCGGATGGCGGAGAAGCTTTCTTT. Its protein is CASSGADGGEAFF.

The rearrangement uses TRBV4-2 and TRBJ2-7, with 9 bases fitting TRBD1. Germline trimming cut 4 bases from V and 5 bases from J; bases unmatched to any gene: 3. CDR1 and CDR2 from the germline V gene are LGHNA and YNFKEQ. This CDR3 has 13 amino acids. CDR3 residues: CASSRGQGNEQYF. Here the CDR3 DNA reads TGTGCCAGCAGCCGGGGACAGGGAAACGAGCAGTACTTC.

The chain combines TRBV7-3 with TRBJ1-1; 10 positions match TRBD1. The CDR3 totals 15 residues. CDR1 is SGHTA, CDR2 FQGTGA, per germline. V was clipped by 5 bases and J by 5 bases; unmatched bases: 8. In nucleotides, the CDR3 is TGTGCCAGCAGCCAGACAGGGGGCGCTGGGACTGAAGCTTTCTTT. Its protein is CASSQTGGAGTEAFF.

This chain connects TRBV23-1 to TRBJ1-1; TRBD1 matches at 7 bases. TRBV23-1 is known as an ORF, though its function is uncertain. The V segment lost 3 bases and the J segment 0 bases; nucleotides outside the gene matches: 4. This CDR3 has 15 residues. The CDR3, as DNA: TGCGCCAGCAGTCACTTGGGACAGATGAACACTGAAGCTTTCTTT. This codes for CASSHLGQMNTEAFF.

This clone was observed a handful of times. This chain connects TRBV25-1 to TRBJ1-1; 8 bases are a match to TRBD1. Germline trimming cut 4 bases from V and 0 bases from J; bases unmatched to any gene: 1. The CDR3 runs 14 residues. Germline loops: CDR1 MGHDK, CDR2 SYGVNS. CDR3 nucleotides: TGTGCCAGCAGTGGGACAGGGATGAACACTGAAGCTTTCTTT. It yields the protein CASSGTGMNTEAFF.

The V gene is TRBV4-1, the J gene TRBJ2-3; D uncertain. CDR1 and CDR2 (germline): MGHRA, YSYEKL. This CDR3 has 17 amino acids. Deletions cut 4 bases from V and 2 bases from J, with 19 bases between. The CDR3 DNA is TGCGCCAGCAGCCGAACGTTACCGGAGATCGCCACAGATACGCAGTATTTT. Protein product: CASSRTLPEIATDTQYF.

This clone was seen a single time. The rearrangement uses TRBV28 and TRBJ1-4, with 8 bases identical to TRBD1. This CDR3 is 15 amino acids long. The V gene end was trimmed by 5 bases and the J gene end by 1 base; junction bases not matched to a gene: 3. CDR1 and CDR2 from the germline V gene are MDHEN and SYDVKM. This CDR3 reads CASSGQGLTNEKLFF. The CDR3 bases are TGTGCCAGCAGTGGACAGGGCCTAACTAATGAAAAACTGTTTTTT.

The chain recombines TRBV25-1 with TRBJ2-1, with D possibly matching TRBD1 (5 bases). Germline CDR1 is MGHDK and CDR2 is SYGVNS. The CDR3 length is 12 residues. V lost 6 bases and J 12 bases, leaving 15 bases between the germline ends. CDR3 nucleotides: TGTGCCAGCAGGGCGACTCCTCAGGGGCAGTTCTTC. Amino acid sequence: CASRATPQGQFF.